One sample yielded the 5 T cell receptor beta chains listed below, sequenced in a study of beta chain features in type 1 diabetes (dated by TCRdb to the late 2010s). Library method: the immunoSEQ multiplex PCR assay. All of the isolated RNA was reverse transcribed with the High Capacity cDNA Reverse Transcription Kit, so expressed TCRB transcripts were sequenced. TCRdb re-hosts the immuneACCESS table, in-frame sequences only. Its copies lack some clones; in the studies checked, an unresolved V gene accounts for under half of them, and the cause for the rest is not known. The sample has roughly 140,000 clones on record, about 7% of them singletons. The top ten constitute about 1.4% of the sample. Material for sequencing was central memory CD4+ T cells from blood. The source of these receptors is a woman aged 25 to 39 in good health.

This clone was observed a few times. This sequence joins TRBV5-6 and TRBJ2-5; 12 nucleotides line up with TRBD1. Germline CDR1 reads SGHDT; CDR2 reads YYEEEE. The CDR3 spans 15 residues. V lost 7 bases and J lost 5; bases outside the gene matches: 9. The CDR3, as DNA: TGTGCCAGCGGGGACAGGGGGCTCTCTGTGGAGACCCAGTACTTC. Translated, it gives CASGDRGLSVETQYF. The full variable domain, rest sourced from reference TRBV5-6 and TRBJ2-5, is DAGVTQSPTHLIKTRGQQVTLRCSPKSGHDTVSWYQQALGQGPQFIFQYYEEEERQRGNFPDRFSGHQFPNYSSELNVNALLLGDSALYLCASGDRGLSVETQYFGPGTRLLVL.

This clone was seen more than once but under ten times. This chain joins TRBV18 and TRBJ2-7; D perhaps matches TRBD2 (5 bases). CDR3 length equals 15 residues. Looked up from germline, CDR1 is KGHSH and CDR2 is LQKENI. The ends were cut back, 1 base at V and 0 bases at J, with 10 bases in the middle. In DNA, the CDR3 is TGTGCCAGCTCACCACGGACGGGAAGCTCCTACGAGCAGTACTTC. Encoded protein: CASSPRTGSSYEQYF.

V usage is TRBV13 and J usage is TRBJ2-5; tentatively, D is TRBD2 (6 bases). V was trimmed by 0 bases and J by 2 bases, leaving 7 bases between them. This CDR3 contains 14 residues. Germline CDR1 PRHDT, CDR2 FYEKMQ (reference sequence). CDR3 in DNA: TGTGCCAGCAGCTTAGGAGCGGGTCAAGAGACCCAGTACTTC. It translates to CASSLGAGQETQYF.

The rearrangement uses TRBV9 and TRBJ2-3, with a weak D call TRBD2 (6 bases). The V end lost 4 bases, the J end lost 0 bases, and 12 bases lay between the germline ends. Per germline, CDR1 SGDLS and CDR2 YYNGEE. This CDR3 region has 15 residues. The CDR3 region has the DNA TGTGCCAGCAGCCCCCAGGAGGGGAGCACAGATACGCAGTATTTT. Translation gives CASSPQEGSTDTQYF.

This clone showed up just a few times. The CDR3 coding sequence is TGTGCCAGCAGCTTGGCAGGGGGTAAGCCCCAGCATTTT. Translating it yields CASSLAGGKPQHF. This sequence joins TRBV5-8 and TRBJ1-5; 7 bases map to TRBD1. Losses at the gene ends were 0 bases for V and 8 bases for J; bases not matched to a gene: 2. Germline assignment: CDR1 SGHTS and CDR2 YDEGEE. CDR3 length: 13 amino acids.